What follows describes a single TCR beta chain. The antigen is undetermined. The source of the sample is a study of T cell responses to AZD1222 COVID-19 vaccine. Study-wide results and caveats: Breadth and depth of Spike-specific TCRs rose after two AZD1222 doses. At 160-218 and 743-854, vaccine-associated CD4 TCRs were dominant, and they spanned spike. The study reported that nearly half of spike-specific TCRs target unmutated variant regions. The donors showed a predominance of white British ancestry and of females, with possible underestimation of clonal diversity.

The CDR3 has 14 residues. Looked up from germline, CDR1 is MNHEY and CDR2 is SVGAGI. V lost 7 bases, J lost 1 base, and 12 bases lay in between. Profiled with immunoSEQ multiplex PCR; TCRdb holds only in-frame clones, not every one. The table shows about 110,000 clones, with over 80% occurring only once. The TCR originated in an adult who received the AZD1222 COVID-19 vaccine. The material sequenced was peripheral blood, taken 28 days after the second AZD1222 dose. The rearrangement joins TRBV6-5 to TRBJ2-3, with unresolved D. The CDR3 DNA is TGTGCCAGCACCCGGGCGACCGGCACAGATACGCAGTATTTT. Protein sequence: CASTRATGTDTQYF.